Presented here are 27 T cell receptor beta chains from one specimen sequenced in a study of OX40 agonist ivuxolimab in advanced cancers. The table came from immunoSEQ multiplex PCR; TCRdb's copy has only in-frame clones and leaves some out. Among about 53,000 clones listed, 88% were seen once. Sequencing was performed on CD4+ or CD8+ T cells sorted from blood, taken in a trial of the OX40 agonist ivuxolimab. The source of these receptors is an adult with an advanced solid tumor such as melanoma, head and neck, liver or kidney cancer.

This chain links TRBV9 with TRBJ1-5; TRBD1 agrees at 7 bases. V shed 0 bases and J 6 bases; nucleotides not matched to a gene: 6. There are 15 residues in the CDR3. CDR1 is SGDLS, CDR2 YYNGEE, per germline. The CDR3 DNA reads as TGTGCCAGCAGCGTAGGCACAGGGGAAGGTCAGCCCCAGCATTTT. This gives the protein CASSVGTGEGQPQHF. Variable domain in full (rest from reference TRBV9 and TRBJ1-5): DSGVTQTPKHLITATGQRVTLRCSPRSGDLSVYWYQQSLDQGLQFLIQYYNGEERAKGNILERFSAQQFPDLHSELNLSSLELGDSALYFCASSVGTGEGQPQHFGDGTRLSIL.

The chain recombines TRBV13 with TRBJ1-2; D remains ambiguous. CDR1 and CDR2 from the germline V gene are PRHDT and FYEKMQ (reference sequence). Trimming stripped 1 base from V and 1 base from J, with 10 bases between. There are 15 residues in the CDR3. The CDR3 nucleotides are TGTGCCAGCAGCTTAGTAGGCCGGGTTAACTATGGCTACACCTTC. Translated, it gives CASSLVGRVNYGYTF.

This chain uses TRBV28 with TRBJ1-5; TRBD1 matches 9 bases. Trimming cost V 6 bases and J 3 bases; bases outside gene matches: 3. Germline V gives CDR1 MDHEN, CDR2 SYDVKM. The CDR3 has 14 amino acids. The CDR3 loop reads CASSYRGPNQPQHF. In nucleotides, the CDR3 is TGTGCCAGCAGCTACAGGGGGCCCAATCAGCCCCAGCATTTT.

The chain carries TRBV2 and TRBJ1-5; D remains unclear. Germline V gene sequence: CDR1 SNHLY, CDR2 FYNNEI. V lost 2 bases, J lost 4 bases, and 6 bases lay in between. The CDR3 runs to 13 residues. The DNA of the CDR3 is TGTGCCAGCAGTGAAACTGATAATCAGCCCCAGCATTTT. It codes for CASSETDNQPQHF.

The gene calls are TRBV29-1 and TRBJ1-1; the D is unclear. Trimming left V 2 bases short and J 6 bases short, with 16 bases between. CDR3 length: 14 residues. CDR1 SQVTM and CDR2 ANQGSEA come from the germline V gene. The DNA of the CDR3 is TGCAGCGTTGAATTAGCTGGACTTCGGGCTGAAGCTTTCTTT. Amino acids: CSVELAGLRAEAFF.

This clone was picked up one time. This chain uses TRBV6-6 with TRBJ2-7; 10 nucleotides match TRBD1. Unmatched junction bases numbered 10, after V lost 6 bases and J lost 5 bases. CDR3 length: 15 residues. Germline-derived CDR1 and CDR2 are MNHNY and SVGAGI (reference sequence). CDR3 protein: CASSPTGGIVHEQYF. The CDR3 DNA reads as TGTGCCAGCAGCCCGACAGGGGGCATCGTCCACGAGCAGTACTTC.

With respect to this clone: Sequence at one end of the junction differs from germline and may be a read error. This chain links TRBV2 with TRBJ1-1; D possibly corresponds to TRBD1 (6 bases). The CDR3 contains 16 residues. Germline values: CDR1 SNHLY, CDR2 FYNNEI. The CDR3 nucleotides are TGTGCCAGCAGTGACGGACAGCCGCTCGTGAAGACTGAAGCTTTCTTT. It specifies CASSDGQPLVKTEAFF.

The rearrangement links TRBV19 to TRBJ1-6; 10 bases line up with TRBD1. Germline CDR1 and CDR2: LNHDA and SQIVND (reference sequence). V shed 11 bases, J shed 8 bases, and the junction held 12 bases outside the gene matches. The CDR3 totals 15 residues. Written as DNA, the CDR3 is TGTGCCGTCAGCGCAACTGGGACAGGGGATTCACCCCTCCACTTT. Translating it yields CAVSATGTGDSPLHF.

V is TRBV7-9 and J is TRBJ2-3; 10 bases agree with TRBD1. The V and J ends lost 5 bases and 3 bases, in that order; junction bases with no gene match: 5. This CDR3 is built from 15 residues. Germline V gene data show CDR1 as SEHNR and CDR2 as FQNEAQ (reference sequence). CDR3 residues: CASSGWGQGTDTQYF. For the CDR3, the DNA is TGTGCCAGCAGCGGGTGGGGACAGGGGACAGATACGCAGTATTTT.

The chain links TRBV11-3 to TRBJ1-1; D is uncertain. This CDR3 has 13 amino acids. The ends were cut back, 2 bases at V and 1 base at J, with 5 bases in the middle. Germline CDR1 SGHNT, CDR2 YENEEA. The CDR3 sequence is CASSLRPNTEAFF. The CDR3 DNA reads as TGTGCCAGCAGCTTAAGGCCGAACACTGAAGCTTTCTTT.

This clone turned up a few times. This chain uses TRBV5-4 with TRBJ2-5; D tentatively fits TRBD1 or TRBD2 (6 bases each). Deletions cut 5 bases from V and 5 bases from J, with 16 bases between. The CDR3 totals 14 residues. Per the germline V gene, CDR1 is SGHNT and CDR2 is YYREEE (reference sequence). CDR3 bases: TGTGCCAGCAGGGACAGCATGGGGGGTGAGACCCAGTACTTC. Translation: CASRDSMGGETQYF.

The CDR3 DNA reads TGTGCCAGCAGTAGTTACGGTAGCTCCTACGAGCAGTACGTC. It specifies CASSSYGSSYEQYV. The rearrangement joins TRBV6-1 to TRBJ2-7; D call uncertain. The CDR3 loop spans 14 amino acids. CDR1 and CDR2 (germline): MNHNS, SASEGT. V lost 5 bases and J lost 0, with 11 bases in between.

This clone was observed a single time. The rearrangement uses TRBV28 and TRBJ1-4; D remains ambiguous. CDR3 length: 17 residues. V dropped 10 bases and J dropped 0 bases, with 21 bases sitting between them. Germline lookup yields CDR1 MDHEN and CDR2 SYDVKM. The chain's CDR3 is CATNSWAGPATNEKLFF. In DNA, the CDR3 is TGTGCCACCAACAGCTGGGCAGGCCCTGCAACTAATGAAAAACTGTTTTTT. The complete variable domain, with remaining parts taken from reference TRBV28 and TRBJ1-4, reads DVKVTQSSRYLVKRTGEKVFLECVQDMDHENMFWYRQDPGLGLRLIYFSYDVKMKEKGDIPEGYSVSREKKERFSLILESASTNQTSMYLCATNSWAGPATNEKLFFGSGTQLSVL.

The CDR3: CASSKRQGAIEQYF. The CDR3 region has the DNA TGCGCCAGCAGCAAGCGACAGGGGGCGATTGAGCAGTACTTC. J is TRBJ2-7 and V is TRBV4-3, with TRBD1 identical over 10 bases. Germline values: CDR1 LGHNA, CDR2 YSLEER. The length of the CDR3 is 14 residues. V lost 5 bases, J lost 7 bases, and 8 bases stayed unmatched.

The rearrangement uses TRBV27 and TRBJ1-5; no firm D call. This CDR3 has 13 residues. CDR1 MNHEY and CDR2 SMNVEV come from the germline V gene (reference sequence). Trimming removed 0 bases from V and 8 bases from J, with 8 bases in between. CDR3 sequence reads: CASSLSTWEPQHF. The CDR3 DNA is TGTGCCAGCAGTTTATCGACTTGGGAGCCCCAGCATTTT.

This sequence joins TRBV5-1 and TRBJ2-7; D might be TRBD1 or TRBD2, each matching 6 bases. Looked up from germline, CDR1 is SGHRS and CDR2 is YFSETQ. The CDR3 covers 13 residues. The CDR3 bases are TGCGCCAGCAGCCCGGAGGGGGGCTACGGGCAGTACGTC. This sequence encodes CASSPEGGYGQYV.

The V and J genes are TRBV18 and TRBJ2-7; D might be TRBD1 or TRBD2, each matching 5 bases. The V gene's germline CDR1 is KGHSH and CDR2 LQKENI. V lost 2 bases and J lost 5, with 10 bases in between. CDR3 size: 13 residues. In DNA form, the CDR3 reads TGTGCCAGCTCACCAGAGGGGTTCCACGAGCAGTACGTC. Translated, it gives CASSPEGFHEQYV.

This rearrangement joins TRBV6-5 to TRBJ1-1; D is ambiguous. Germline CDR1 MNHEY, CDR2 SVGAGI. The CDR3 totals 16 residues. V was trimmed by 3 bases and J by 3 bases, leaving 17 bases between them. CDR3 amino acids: CASSYFGSGRDTEAFF. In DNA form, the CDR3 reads TGTGCCAGCAGTTATTTCGGCTCGGGGAGGGACACTGAAGCTTTCTTT.

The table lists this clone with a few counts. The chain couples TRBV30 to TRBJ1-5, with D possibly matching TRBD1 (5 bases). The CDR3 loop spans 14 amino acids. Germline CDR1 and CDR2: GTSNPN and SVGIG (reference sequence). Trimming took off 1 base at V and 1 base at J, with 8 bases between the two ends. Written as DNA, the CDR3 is TGTGCCTGGAGTGGAGGGGCCAGCAATCAGCCCCAGCATTTT. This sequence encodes CAWSGGASNQPQHF.

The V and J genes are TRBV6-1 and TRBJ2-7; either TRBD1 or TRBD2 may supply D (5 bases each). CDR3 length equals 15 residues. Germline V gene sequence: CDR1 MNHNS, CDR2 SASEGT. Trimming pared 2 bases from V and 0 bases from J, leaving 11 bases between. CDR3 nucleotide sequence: TGTGCCAGCAGTGAAAAGGGACGGAGCTCCTACGAGCAGTACGTC. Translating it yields CASSEKGRSSYEQYV.

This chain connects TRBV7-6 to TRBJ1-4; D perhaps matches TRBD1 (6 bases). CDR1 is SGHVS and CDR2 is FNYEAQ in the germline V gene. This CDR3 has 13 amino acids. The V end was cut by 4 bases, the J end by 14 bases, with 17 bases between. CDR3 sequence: CASSYEQGEGLFF. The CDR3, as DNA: TGTGCCAGCAGCTATGAACAGGGAGAAGGGCTGTTTTTT.

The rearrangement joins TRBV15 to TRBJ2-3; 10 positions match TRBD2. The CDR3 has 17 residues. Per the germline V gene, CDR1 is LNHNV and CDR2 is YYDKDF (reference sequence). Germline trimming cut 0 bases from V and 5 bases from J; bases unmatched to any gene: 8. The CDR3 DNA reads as TGTGCCACCAGCAGAGAGGGACTAGCGCCACTTGGAGATACGCAGTATTTT. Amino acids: CATSREGLAPLGDTQYF.

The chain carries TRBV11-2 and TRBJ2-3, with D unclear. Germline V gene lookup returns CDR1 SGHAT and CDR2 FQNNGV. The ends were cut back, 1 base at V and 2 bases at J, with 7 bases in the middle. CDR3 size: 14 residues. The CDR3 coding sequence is TGTGCCAGCAGCTTAGGTGGCTACACAGATACGCAGTATTTT. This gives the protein CASSLGGYTDTQYF.

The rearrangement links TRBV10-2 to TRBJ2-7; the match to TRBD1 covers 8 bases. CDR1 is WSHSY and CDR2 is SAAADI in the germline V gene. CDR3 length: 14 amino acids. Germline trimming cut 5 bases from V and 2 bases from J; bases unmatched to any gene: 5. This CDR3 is CASSPDRDAYEQYV. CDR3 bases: TGCGCCAGCAGTCCGGACAGGGATGCCTACGAGCAGTACGTC.

The CDR3: CASSLEAGTDINEQFF. The DNA for the CDR3 is TGTGCCAGCAGCTTAGAAGCGGGGACTGATATCAATGAGCAGTTCTTC. The chain couples TRBV7-8 to TRBJ2-1; 7 bases match TRBD2. CDR1 is SGHVS and CDR2 is FQNEAQ in the germline V gene. With V trimmed by 1 base and J by 6 bases, 9 bases remained unmatched. This CDR3 has 16 amino acids.

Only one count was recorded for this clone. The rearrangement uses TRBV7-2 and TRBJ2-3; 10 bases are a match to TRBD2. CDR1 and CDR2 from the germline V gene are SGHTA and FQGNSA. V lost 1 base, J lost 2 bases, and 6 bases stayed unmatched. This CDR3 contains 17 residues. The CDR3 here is CASSLGASGSHTDTQYF. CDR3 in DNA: TGTGCCAGCAGCTTAGGAGCTAGCGGGAGTCACACAGATACGCAGTATTTT.

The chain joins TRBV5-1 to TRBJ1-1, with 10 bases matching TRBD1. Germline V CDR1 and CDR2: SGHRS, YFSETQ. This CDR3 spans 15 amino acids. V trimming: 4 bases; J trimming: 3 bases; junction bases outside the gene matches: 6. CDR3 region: CASSPRTGGDTEAFF. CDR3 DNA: TGCGCCAGCAGCCCTCGGACAGGGGGAGACACTGAAGCTTTCTTT.